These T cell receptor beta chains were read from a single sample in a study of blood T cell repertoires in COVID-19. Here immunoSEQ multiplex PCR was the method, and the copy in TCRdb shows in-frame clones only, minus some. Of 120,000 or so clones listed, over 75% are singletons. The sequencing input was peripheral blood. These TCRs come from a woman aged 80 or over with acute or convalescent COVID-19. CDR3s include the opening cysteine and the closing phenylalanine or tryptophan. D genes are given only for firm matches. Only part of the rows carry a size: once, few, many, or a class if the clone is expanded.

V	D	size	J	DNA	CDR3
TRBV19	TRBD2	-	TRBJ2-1	TGTGCCAGTAGTATTCGAAGCGGGGGTCGCTCAAGCTCCTACAATGAGCAGTTCTTC	CASSIRSGGRSSSYNEQFF
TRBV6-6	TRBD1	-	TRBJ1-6	TGTGCCAGCTTTGTGGGGACAGGGGGGAATTCACCCCTCCACTTT	CASFVGTGGNSPLHF
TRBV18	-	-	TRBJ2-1	TGTGCCAGCTCACGGTCTCTCACGGACAATGAGCAGTTCTTC	CASSRSLTDNEQFF
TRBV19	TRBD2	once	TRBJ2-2	TGTGCCAGTAAGACTAGCGGGGAAGTCGGGGAGCTGTTTTTT	CASKTSGEVGELFF
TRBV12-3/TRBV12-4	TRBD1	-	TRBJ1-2	TGTGCCAGCAGTACAGGGGTTACTGGCTACACCTTC	CASSTGVTGYTF
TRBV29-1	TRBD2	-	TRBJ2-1	TGCAGCGCCGGACTAGCGGGGCCCAACAATGAGCAGTTCTTC	CSAGLAGPNNEQFF
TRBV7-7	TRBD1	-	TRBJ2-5	TGTGCTAGCAGCTCCGTGCCGGGACAGCAAGAGACCCAGTACTTC	CASSSVPGQQETQYF
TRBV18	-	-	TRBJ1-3	TGTGCCAGCTCACCACGGAGTTCTGGAAACACCATATATTTT	CASSPRSSGNTIYF
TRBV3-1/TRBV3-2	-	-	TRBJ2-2	TGTGCCAGCAGCCAGCTGCTATCCGGGGAGCTGTTTTTT	CASSQLLSGELFF
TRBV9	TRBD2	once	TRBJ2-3	TGTGCCAGCAGCCGATACCATTATACTAGCGGGGGATCAGATACGCAGTATTTT	CASSRYHYTSGGSDTQYF
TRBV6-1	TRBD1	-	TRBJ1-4	TGTGCCAGCAGTGAAGCCCGCGACAGGGAACTGTTTTTT	CASSEARDRELFF
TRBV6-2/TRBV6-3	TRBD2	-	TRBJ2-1	TGTGCCAGCAGTAGTTGGACTAGCGGGGGTTACAATGAGCAGTTCTTC	CASSSWTSGGYNEQFF
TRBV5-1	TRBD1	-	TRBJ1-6	TGCGCCAGCAGCGGAACAGGGGGGTTTAATTCACCCCTCCACTTT	CASSGTGGFNSPLHF
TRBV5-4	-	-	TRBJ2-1	TGTGCCAGCAGCCCCAGAAAGAATGAGCAGTTCTTC	CASSPRKNEQFF
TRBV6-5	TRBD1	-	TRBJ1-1	TGTGCCAGCAGGAGGGGGCACACTGAAGCTTTCTTT	CASRRGHTEAFF
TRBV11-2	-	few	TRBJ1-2	TGTGCCAGCAGCTCTCCAGGAAGCTATGGCTACACCTTC	CASSSPGSYGYTF
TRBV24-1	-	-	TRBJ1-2	TGTGCCACCAGTGATGGGGACTCCGGCTACACCTTC	CATSDGDSGYTF
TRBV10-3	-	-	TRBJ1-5	TGTGCCATCAGTGATACAGACAATAGCAATCAGCCCCAGCATTTT	CAISDTDNSNQPQHF
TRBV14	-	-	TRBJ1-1	TGTGCCAGCAGCCAAGCTACAGCGAACACTGAAGCTTTCTTT	CASSQATANTEAFF
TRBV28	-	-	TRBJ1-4	TGTGCCAGCGGGCCTATCCGGGACTTAGATGAAAAACTGTTTTTT	CASGPIRDLDEKLFF
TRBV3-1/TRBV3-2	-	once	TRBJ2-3	TGTGCCAGCAGGAAAACAGACACAGATACGCAGTATTTT	CASRKTDTDTQYF
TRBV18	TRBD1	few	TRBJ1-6	TGTGCCAGCTCCGGGACAGGGTTGTCTAATTCACCCCTCCACTTT	CASSGTGLSNSPLHF
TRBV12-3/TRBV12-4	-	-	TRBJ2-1	TGTGCCAGCAGTCTGACTATTAACAATGAGCAGTTCTTC	CASSLTINNEQFF
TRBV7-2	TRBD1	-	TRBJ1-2	TGTGCCAGCAGCACGGGACAGAATCTTAGGGGGGGCTACACCTTC	CASSTGQNLRGGYTF
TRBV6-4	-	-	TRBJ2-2	TGTGCCAGCAGTGACGAACCCCGAAGAGGCACCGGGGAGCTGTTTTTT	CASSDEPRRGTGELFF
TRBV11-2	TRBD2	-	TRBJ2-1	TGTGCCAGCAGCCCCCAGCGGCTAGCGGGCAAGGGTGAGCAGTTCTTC	CASSPQRLAGKGEQFF
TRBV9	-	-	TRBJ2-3	TGTGCCAGCAGCGTGGACAGCACAGGCGGGACGCAGTATTTT	CASSVDSTGGTQYF
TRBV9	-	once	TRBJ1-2	TGTGCCAGCAGCGTCTCAAGGGCGGGTCTTGGCTACACCTTC	CASSVSRAGLGYTF